This T cell receptor (beta chain) was sequenced during a study of cytotoxic CD8 clonotypes in ibrutinib-treated CLL (dated by TCRdb to the early 2020s). Broadly, across the study: The cohort was composed of under 12 relapsed/refractory and around 15 treatment-naive patients; IGHV unmutated status was identified in about 17 patients. Samples at response were collected after a median of roughly twelve months of treatment, with a range of about 6 to 40 months. Every sample from remission and from progressive disease was obtained while the patients were still on ibrutinib. On average, each sample had approximately 280,000 productive templates and around 100,000 productive rearrangements. Longitudinal samples were obtainable from about 30% of the 86 participants in the trial. Responses were partial in roughly 24 patients and complete in 2; after median approximately 69 months follow-up, roughly 14 stayed in remission and about twelve progressed. Cryopreserved peripheral blood mononuclear cells were obtained prior to treatment, at the time of response, and at either disease progression or sustained remission. Study-wide findings and limitations: At baseline, clonality was higher than in age-matched healthy donors and showed a strong correlation with circulating CD8+ T-cell counts. At ibrutinib response clonality went up, during sustained remission it held steady, and at progression it dropped back toward baseline. Public clonotypes were rare and either contracted or stayed stable during treatment, and the rise in clonality at ibrutinib response reflected the expansion of private clonotypes. Lymph node repertoires were not examined, and the timing of sampling was not matched between patients in sustained remission and those whose disease progressed.

Each clonotype received, on average, about 9.7x coverage in deep resolution sequencing performed on a MiSeq, where the target depth lay between 1 in 1 million and 1 in 200,000 T cells. The immunoSEQ hsTCRB Kit was used to generate TCR beta libraries. Per the source publication's procedure: The data were analyzed with ImmunoSEQ Analyzer and ImmunoSEQ Data Assistant, and V, D and J gene assignments followed IMGT definitions. Clonality, which ranges from 0 to 1, was calculated as one minus the normalized Shannon entropy of productive rearrangement frequencies. Only overrepresented clonotypes making up at least 0.05% of each patient's repertoire were included in the public clonotype analysis. Thirteen age-matched healthy donor repertoires from immuneACCESS were used as controls for clonality. Held by TCRdb, this immuneACCESS table contains in-frame sequences only and omits some clones. Under half of the omission traces to an unresolved V gene where checked; the cause of the rest is unknown. The V and J calls and the clone size are those of that table, but D and trimming were determined from the DNA. The sample records more than 150,000 clones, over 60% of which are singletons. The ten largest clonotypes hold roughly 12% of the sample.

CDR1 is given as SGHRS and CDR2 as YFSETQ, both from the germline V gene. CDR3 length: 13 amino acids, cysteine to phenylalanine. CDR3 DNA is the only sequence kept; it has 39 bases, read in frame from the first base. V loses 3 bases, J loses 6 bases, and the germline ends lie 13 bases apart. Read against the paper, the sample's time point label means: approximately 25 months on ibrutinib. For TCR beta library preparation, approximately 2 micrograms of genomic DNA was extracted from cryopreserved PBMCs. High-throughput TCR beta sequencing was performed on longitudinal blood samples from CLL patients receiving ibrutinib monotherapy. The patients took part in an open-label, single-center phase 2 trial of ibrutinib monotherapy. As concerns this clone: Its antigen is currently not known. Base qualities are not at hand, and no much larger clone is one base apart.

The rearrangement combines TRBV5-1 with TRBJ2-7; the D gene remains uncertain. The clonotype comes from a human donor with chronic lymphocytic leukemia. This specimen consisted of PBMCs, obtained after 24 months of ibrutinib treatment. The DNA reads TGCGCCAGCAGCTACGATGGGGTGAGCGAGCAGTACTTC. This translates into CASSYDGVSEQYF.